This TCR beta chain was found in a study of naive and memory T cell subsets. This clonotype was seen repeatedly, ten times or more. No antigen is known for it. Two oligonucleotides, mixed equimolar, formed the beta constant-region primer covering TRBC1 and TRBC2. A single record per CDR3 protein comes from TCRdb applying MiXCR to the UMI-ligation and nested PCR reads. The table shows under 40,000 distinct CDR3 sequences, with about 14% occurring only once. Whole-study findings and limits: In naive cells, over 95% of TCR sequences were seen only once. Each distinct alpha or beta sequence counts as one clonotype.

With 1 base clipped from V and 0 bases from J, the junction kept 4 bases outside the gene matches. This CDR3 contains 16 residues. The sample taken for sequencing was effector memory CD4+ T cells from blood. The subset is: effector memory, CD45RA- CD27-. V is TRBV12-3 or TRBV12-4 and J is TRBJ2-3, with TRBD2 matching 7 bases. The TCR comes from a human donor in good health. CDR3 region: CASSLGAGRSTDTQYF. The CDR3 DNA sequence: TGTGCCAGCAGTTTAGGAGCGGGGCGAAGCACAGATACGCAGTATTTT.